The 32 T cell receptor beta chains reported below all come from one sample, sequenced in a study of blood T cell repertoires in COVID-19. Clones were sequenced by immunoSEQ multiplex PCR, and TCRdb holds only the in-frame ones, with some missing. The sample has tens of thousands of clones; approximately 88% are singletons. The specimen was peripheral blood. The receptors shown here come from a human donor with active COVID-19. The donor label of this sample is uncertain.

This chain connects TRBV19 to TRBJ2-7; 12 positions match TRBD2. This CDR3 has 19 residues. CDR1 and CDR2 (germline): LNHDA, SQIVND (reference sequence). The V segment lost 5 bases and the J segment 2 bases; nucleotides outside the gene matches: 16. The CDR3 bases are TGTGCCAGTAGTCCCAAGACTAGCGGGAGTTCGTACCTCCCCTACGAGCAGTACTTC. Amino acid sequence: CASSPKTSGSSYLPYEQYF.

This chain joins TRBV19 and TRBJ1-2; TRBD1 matches at 9 bases. The CDR3 extends over 16 amino acids. V lost 5 bases to trimming and J lost 0 bases; unmatched junction nucleotides: 7. Germline CDR1 LNHDA, CDR2 SQIVND (reference sequence). CDR3 coding DNA: TGTGCCAGTAGTCTCCGACAGGGGGGGACTAACTATGGCTACACCTTC. Translating gives CASSLRQGGTNYGYTF.

The V call is TRBV19, the J call TRBJ2-1, with 11 bases lining up with TRBD1. The CDR3 is made up of 13 amino acids. V dropped 4 bases and J dropped 7; count of bases not matched to a gene: 0. Germline assignment: CDR1 LNHDA and CDR2 SQIVND (reference sequence). This CDR3 is CASSRDRGNEQFF. The CDR3 DNA is TGTGCCAGTAGTAGGGACAGGGGGAATGAGCAGTTCTTC.

V usage is TRBV11-2 and J usage is TRBJ1-4; TRBD1 matches 11 bases. With V trimmed by 5 bases and J by 6 bases, 11 bases remained unmatched. This CDR3 region has 17 residues. Germline loops: CDR1 SGHAT, CDR2 FQNNGV. The DNA of the CDR3 is TGTGCCAGCAGCCCCCGGACAGGGGGCGCATTGTATGAAAAACTGTTTTTT. This codes for CASSPRTGGALYEKLFF. The full variable domain, completed using reference TRBV11-2 and TRBJ1-4, is EAGVAQSPRYKIIEKRQSVAFWCNPISGHATLYWYQQILGQGPKLLIQFQNNGVVDDSQLPKDRFSAERLKGVDSTLKIQPAKLEDSAVYLCASSPRTGGALYEKLFFGSGTQLSVL.

The chain couples TRBV7-2 to TRBJ1-6; the D is unclear. The CDR3 has 12 amino acids. V dropped 2 bases and J dropped 11 bases, with 7 bases sitting between them. Germline V gene lookup returns CDR1 SGHTA and CDR2 FQGNSA. The CDR3 DNA sequence: TGTGCCAGCAGCTTATATGAGCCACCCCTCCACTTT. It codes for CASSLYEPPLHF.

V usage is TRBV12-3 or TRBV12-4 and J usage is TRBJ1-2; unclear D gene. Trimming left V 2 bases short and J 6 bases short, with 7 bases between. The CDR3 sequence is 12 residues long. CDR3 protein: CASSLSLNGYTF. CDR3 nucleotide sequence: TGTGCCAGCAGTTTATCCTTAAATGGCTACACCTTC.

The J gene is TRBJ2-3, the V gene TRBV4-3; 13 nucleotides line up with TRBD2. CDR3 length: 15 residues. The V gene's germline CDR1 is LGHNA and CDR2 YSLEER. Trimming at V came to 5 bases and at J to 3 bases, leaving 2 bases not matched to a gene. CDR3 sequence reads: CASSTSGRGTDTQYF. The CDR3 DNA is TGCGCCAGCAGCACTAGCGGGAGGGGGACAGATACGCAGTATTTT.

The chain combines TRBV5-1 with TRBJ1-6; D call uncertain. The length of the CDR3 is 16 residues. Germline CDR1 SGHRS, CDR2 YFSETQ. V dropped 1 base and J dropped 8 bases, with 16 bases sitting between them. For the CDR3, the DNA is TGCGCCAGCAGCTTGTTGAGGGCCGAACTTGATTCACCCCTCCACTTT. Its protein product is CASSLLRAELDSPLHF. The variable domain in full, completed from reference TRBV5-1 and TRBJ1-6, reads KAGVTQTPRYLIKTRGQQVTLSCSPISGHRSVSWYQQTPGQGLQFLFEYFSETQRNKGNFPGRFSGRQFSNSRSEMNVSTLELGDSALYLCASSLLRAELDSPLHFGNGTRLTVT.

The count of this clone is one. This sequence joins TRBV7-9 and TRBJ1-6; D gene ambiguous. The CDR3 is 13 amino acids. Between the trimmed V and J ends, which lost 0 bases and 9 bases, there was a span of 6 bases. CDR1 and CDR2 from the germline V gene are SEHNR and FQNEAQ (reference sequence). CDR3: CASSLAQFSPLHF. CDR3 sequence (DNA): TGTGCCAGCAGCTTAGCGCAGTTTTCACCCCTCCACTTT.

The rearrangement uses TRBV28 and TRBJ2-7; 7 bases are a match to TRBD2. Trimming removed 5 bases from V and 2 bases from J; junction bases left unmatched: 12. The CDR3 contains 16 residues. From germline, CDR1 is MDHEN and CDR2 SYDVKM. The CDR3 region is CASSGPPTSRTYEQYF. The CDR3 DNA is TGTGCCAGCAGTGGACCGCCGACTAGCAGAACCTACGAGCAGTACTTC.

The J gene is TRBJ1-4, the V gene TRBV28, with D unresolved. The V gene lost 6 bases and the J gene lost 2 bases, with 13 bases spanning the gap. Germline V gene data show CDR1 as MDHEN and CDR2 as SYDVKM. There are 15 residues in the CDR3. The DNA of the CDR3 is TGTGCCAGCAGGGGCGGGTCGTGGACTAATGAAAAACTGTTTTTT. Its protein product is CASRGGSWTNEKLFF.

This chain joins TRBV12-5 and TRBJ2-6; TRBD1 agrees at 11 bases. Per the germline V gene, CDR1 is LGHNT and CDR2 is FRNRAP. The CDR3 is 19 amino acids. J was trimmed by 1 base and V by 1 base; bases with no gene match: 6. CDR3 in amino acids: CASGLDGQGAASGANVLTF. CDR3 bases: TGTGCTAGTGGTTTGGATGGACAGGGGGCGGCTTCTGGGGCCAACGTCCTGACTTTC.

The rearrangement links TRBV6-1 to TRBJ2-5, with 7 nucleotides matching TRBD2. V trimming: 3 bases; J trimming: 3 bases; junction bases outside the gene matches: 1. The germline CDR1 and CDR2 sequences are MNHNS and SASEGT. The CDR3 extends over 13 amino acids. CDR3 protein: CASSDLAEETQYF. The CDR3 DNA reads TGTGCCAGCAGTGACCTAGCGGAAGAGACCCAGTACTTC.

The chain carries TRBV5-1 and TRBJ1-4; weak D call: TRBD1 (6 bases). The CDR3 has 15 residues. The V end lost 0 bases, the J end lost 3 bases, and 9 bases lay between the germline ends. CDR1 and CDR2 from the germline V gene are SGHRS and YFSETQ. The CDR3 region is CASSLDPGANEKLFF. The DNA of the CDR3 is TGCGCCAGCAGCTTGGATCCAGGGGCTAATGAAAAACTGTTTTTT.

V gene TRBV5-1 combines with J gene TRBJ2-2; possibly TRBD2 for D (6 bases). The germline gives CDR1 SGHRS, CDR2 YFSETQ. The germline V and J ends were trimmed by 3 bases and 1 base, with 10 bases remaining between them. The CDR3 length is 15 residues. This chain's CDR3 is CASSSRGGNTGELFF. CDR3 coding DNA: TGCGCCAGCAGCTCACGGGGAGGGAACACCGGGGAGCTGTTTTTT.

The V call is TRBV4-1, the J call TRBJ2-7; TRBD2 matches at 10 bases. Germline V gene data show CDR1 as MGHRA and CDR2 as YSYEKL. CDR3 length: 15 amino acids. The V and J ends lost 2 bases and 7 bases, in that order; junction bases with no gene match: 8. The CDR3 loop reads CASSQKVAGGGEQYF. CDR3 nucleotides: TGCGCCAGCAGCCAAAAGGTAGCGGGAGGAGGAGAGCAGTACTTC.

The rearrangement joins TRBV7-2 to TRBJ2-1; D may be TRBD2 (6 bases). Trimming cost V 2 bases and J 1 base, with 9 bases left between them. CDR1 and CDR2 (germline): SGHTA, FQGNSA. CDR3 length: 15 residues. In DNA form, the CDR3 reads TGTGCCAGCAGCTTAAGCGGGTATTCCTACAATGAGCAGTTCTTC. Protein product: CASSLSGYSYNEQFF.

This chain joins TRBV5-1 and TRBJ2-1; 7 bases are a match to TRBD2. The V and J ends lost 4 bases and 1 base, in that order; junction bases with no gene match: 2. The CDR3 runs to 14 residues. CDR1 is SGHRS, CDR2 YFSETQ, per germline. The CDR3 region has the DNA TGCGCCAGCAGCGGCGGGGGATCCTACAATGAGCAGTTCTTC. It encodes CASSGGGSYNEQFF. The entire variable domain, with the rest obtained from reference TRBV5-1 and TRBJ2-1, is as follows: KAGVTQTPRYLIKTRGQQVTLSCSPISGHRSVSWYQQTPGQGLQFLFEYFSETQRNKGNFPGRFSGRQFSNSRSEMNVSTLELGDSALYLCASSGGGSYNEQFFGPGTRLTVL.

The J gene is TRBJ1-1, the V gene TRBV2; D may be TRBD1 (6 bases). Germline V lookup: CDR1 SNHLY, CDR2 FYNNEI. Trimming removed 8 bases at V and 6 bases at J, with 19 bases between. There are 14 residues in the CDR3. CDR3 DNA: TGTGCCAGCGGGGAAACAGGGAACATCGCTGAAGCTTTCTTT. Its translation is CASGETGNIAEAFF.

The chain joins TRBV4-3 to TRBJ2-2; D possibly corresponds to TRBD2 (7 bases). The CDR3 length is 16 residues. Trimming shortened V by 0 bases and J by 5 bases, and 13 bases separated the two germline ends. The germline gives CDR1 LGHNA, CDR2 YSLEER. The CDR3 region is CASSQDPRGGTGELFF. The CDR3 coding sequence is TGCGCCAGCAGCCAAGATCCCAGGGGAGGGACCGGGGAGCTGTTTTTT.

This clone was seen a handful of times. The chain carries TRBV6-6 and TRBJ2-7; D call uncertain. Trimming stripped 6 bases from V and 5 bases from J, with 17 bases between. There are 14 residues in the CDR3. Germline CDR1 MNHNY, CDR2 SVGAGI (reference sequence). The CDR3 spells CASSLRGVYDEQYF. CDR3 sequence (DNA): TGTGCCAGCAGCCTACGCGGAGTCTACGACGAGCAGTACTTC.

This rearrangement joins TRBV30 to TRBJ2-1; 10 nucleotides align to TRBD2. Germline CDR1 and CDR2: GTSNPN and SVGIG (reference sequence). The ends lost 0 bases at V and 9 bases at J; junction bases unmatched: 2. This CDR3 is 13 amino acids long. Written as DNA, the CDR3 is TGTGCCTGGAGTGTATCTAGCGGGGGTGAGCAGTTCTTC. This translates into CAWSVSSGGEQFF.

The chain uses TRBV11-2 and TRBJ2-7; 10 bases are a match to TRBD1. CDR3 length: 15 amino acids. V was pared by 4 bases and J by 5 bases, with 8 bases of the junction left unmatched. CDR1 is SGHAT and CDR2 is FQNNGV in the germline V gene. The chain's CDR3 is CASSWNRDRGHEQYF. CDR3 nucleotides: TGTGCCAGCAGCTGGAACCGGGACAGGGGACACGAGCAGTACTTC.

The CDR3 spells CASSLHSSTDTQYF. The CDR3 DNA reads TGTGCCAGCAGCTTACACAGTAGCACAGATACGCAGTATTTT. V usage is TRBV7-8 and J usage is TRBJ2-3; D is unclear. Trimming stripped 2 bases from V and 0 bases from J, with 6 bases between. This CDR3 spans 14 amino acids. CDR1 SGHVS and CDR2 FQNEAQ come from the germline V gene.

This chain joins TRBV14 and TRBJ2-7; possible D gene TRBD1, 5 bases. Between the trimmed V and J ends, which lost 4 bases and 0 bases, there was a span of 13 bases. The germline V gene has CDR1 SGHDN and CDR2 FVKESK. This CDR3 has 15 residues. CDR3 residues: CASSLVAGYSYEQYF. CDR3 nucleotides: TGTGCCAGCAGCCTTGTCGCAGGGTACTCCTACGAGCAGTACTTC.

This sequence joins TRBV6-2 or TRBV6-3 and TRBJ2-1; 15 positions agree with TRBD2. V dropped 2 bases and J dropped 7; count of bases not matched to a gene: 0. The length of the CDR3 is 15 residues. CDR1 MNHEY and CDR2 SVGEGT come from the germline V gene. The CDR3 DNA reads TGTGCCAGCAGTTACGGGACTAGCGGGAGGAATGAGCAGTTCTTC. As protein: CASSYGTSGRNEQFF.

The chain recombines TRBV11-3 with TRBJ2-7; D is possibly TRBD1 (5 bases). The CDR3 sequence is 14 residues long. V lost 0 bases, J lost 3 bases, and 9 bases lay in between. Germline-derived CDR1 and CDR2 are SGHNT and YENEEA. The DNA of the CDR3 is TGTGCCAGCAGCTTAGAGGGGCAACTCTACGAGCAGTACTTC. Translation: CASSLEGQLYEQYF.

V gene TRBV18 combines with J gene TRBJ2-1, with 10 bases that match TRBD2. Germline V gene data show CDR1 as KGHSH and CDR2 as LQKENI. Trimming at V came to 3 bases and at J to 4 bases, leaving 3 bases not matched to a gene. The CDR3 has 15 amino acids. The CDR3 protein is CASSPSGGVYNEQFF. In nucleotides, the CDR3 is TGTGCCAGCTCACCCAGCGGGGGGGTATACAATGAGCAGTTCTTC.

V is TRBV13 and J is TRBJ2-1, with 11 bases that match TRBD2. This CDR3 contains 15 residues. With 7 bases clipped from V and 8 bases from J, the junction kept 10 bases outside the gene matches. The germline V gene encodes CDR1 PRHDT and CDR2 FYEKMQ (reference sequence). In DNA form, the CDR3 reads TGTGCCAGCACCCTAGGGGGACTAGCGGAGTATGAGCAGTTCTTC. This encodes CASTLGGLAEYEQFF.

This chain joins TRBV7-8 and TRBJ2-7; no firm D call. Germline V lookup: CDR1 SGHVS, CDR2 FQNEAQ. V lost 0 bases and J 5 bases, leaving 8 bases between the germline ends. The CDR3 runs to 13 residues. Here the CDR3 DNA reads TGTGCCAGCAGCTTAGCAGTTTCGGACGAGCAGTACTTC. Protein sequence: CASSLAVSDEQYF.

The count of this clone is one. The rearrangement links TRBV6-1 to TRBJ2-7, with TRBD2 matching 9 bases. Germline CDR1 MNHNS, CDR2 SASEGT. Trimming removed 3 bases from V and 5 bases from J; junction bases left unmatched: 2. The CDR3 totals 13 residues. CDR3 in amino acids: CASSDERGDEQYF. CDR3 DNA sequence: TGTGCCAGCAGTGATGAGCGGGGGGACGAGCAGTACTTC.

V gene TRBV10-3 combines with J gene TRBJ2-7, with D tentatively TRBD2 (5 bases). The V and J ends lost 10 bases and 3 bases respectively, with 13 bases between them. The CDR3 runs 12 residues. Germline loops: CDR1 ENHRY, CDR2 SYGVKD. The CDR3 spells CATLGVSYEQYF. CDR3 bases: TGTGCCACCCTCGGGGTTAGCTACGAGCAGTACTTC.